This TCR beta chain derives from a study of CD4 T cells in relation to SARS-CoV-2 and coronaviruses. The overall study: ViraFEST: approximately 10-day antigen culture of PBMCs, then TCR beta CDR3 sequencing. The restricting HLA molecule for shared crossreactive spike epitopes was mapped.

Germline loops: CDR1 LNHDA, CDR2 SQIVND (reference sequence). This CDR3 comprises 13 residues. V lost 5 bases and J 10 bases, leaving 12 bases between the germline ends. Some clones are missing from TCRdb's copy, which holds only in-frame ones; the method was immunoSEQ multiplex PCR. The sample includes 9,000 to 13,000 clones, 70% to 85% seen only once; the top ten take 15% to 20%. About this clone: Antigen specificity is unknown.

Unexposed donor CD4+ T cells date from about 2010-2018, before the COVID-19 pandemic. CD4+ T cells were isolated from the cells after around 10 days of culture. Testing used SARS-CoV-2 S/N and four cold-coronavirus spikes on unexposed-donor CD4+ T cells, cells permitting. V usage is TRBV19 and J usage is TRBJ1-6; D gene unclear. The material sequenced was CD4+ T cells from PBMCs, cultured in vitro. The sequence was collected from a human donor in good health. This CDR3 reads CASSPGRGSPLHF. CDR3 DNA: TGTGCCAGTAGTCCCGGACGGGGATCACCCCTCCACTTT. The variable domain in full, with the rest retrieved from reference TRBV19 and TRBJ1-6, is DGGITQSPKYLFRKEGQNVTLSCEQNLNHDAMYWYRQDPGQGLRLIYYSQIVNDFQKGDIAEGYSVSREKKESFPLTVTSAQKNPTAFYLCASSPGRGSPLHFGNGTRLTVT.